The 14 T cell receptor beta chains listed next were all sequenced from one sample in a study of blood T cell repertoires in COVID-19. The method was immunoSEQ multiplex PCR; TCRdb's version includes in-frame clones alone and lacks a portion of them. The data contain hundreds of thousands of clones, about 83% of them singletons. Sequenced sample: peripheral blood. Receptor source: a woman between 35 and 50 years old with active or convalescent COVID-19.

V usage is TRBV19 and J usage is TRBJ1-4; 7 nucleotides align to TRBD1. V was clipped by 5 bases and J by 4 bases; unmatched bases: 7. The CDR3 loop spans 15 amino acids. Per germline, CDR1 LNHDA and CDR2 SQIVND (reference sequence). Here the CDR3 DNA reads TGTGCCAGTAGTTCCAAACAGGGGAATAATGAAAAACTGTTTTTT. It translates to CASSSKQGNNEKLFF.

The J gene is TRBJ1-3, the V gene TRBV25-1; 7 bases match TRBD1. This CDR3 is built from 12 residues. Looked up from germline, CDR1 is MGHDK and CDR2 is SYGVNS. After removal of 6 bases from V and 10 bases from J, the junction contained 6 bases not matched to a gene. CDR3: CASRLLQGTIYF. The CDR3 DNA follows: TGTGCCAGCAGACTACTACAGGGGACCATATATTTT. Based on the CDR3 plus reference TRBV25-1 and TRBJ1-3, the full variable domain is EADIYQTPRYLVIGTGKKITLECSQTMGHDKMYWYQQDPGMELHLIHYSYGVNSTEKGDLSSESTVSRIRTEHFPLTLESARPSHTSQYLCASRLLQGTIYFGEGSWLTVV.

The V gene is TRBV28, the J gene TRBJ1-1; D is undetermined. Germline values: CDR1 MDHEN, CDR2 SYDVKM. Trimming removed 7 bases from V and 3 bases from J, with 18 bases in between. The CDR3 runs 15 residues. The CDR3 protein is CASTAPGHSYTEAFF. CDR3 DNA: TGTGCCAGCACTGCTCCTGGTCACAGCTACACTGAAGCTTTCTTT.

The V call is TRBV20-1, the J call TRBJ1-3; 7 bases align to TRBD1. CDR3 length: 11 amino acids. CDR1 is DFQATT, CDR2 SNEGSKA, per germline (reference sequence). With V trimmed by 6 bases and J by 10 bases, 6 bases remained unmatched. For the CDR3, the DNA is TGCAGTGCGAACCGACAGGGAACCATATATTTT. Its protein is CSANRQGTIYF.

There are a few counts of this clone. Additional DNA sequences in this sample encode the identical CDR3. The rearrangement uses TRBV5-1 and TRBJ1-1; 9 positions agree with TRBD1. Losses at the gene ends were 0 bases for V and 1 base for J; bases not matched to a gene: 1. From germline, CDR1 is SGHRS and CDR2 YFSETQ. The CDR3 covers 15 residues. The CDR3 DNA is TGCGCCAGCAGCTTGGAGGGACAGGGGAACACTGAAGCTTTCTTT. This translates into CASSLEGQGNTEAFF.

The V gene is TRBV7-2, the J gene TRBJ2-5; 10 positions match TRBD2. The J segment lost 2 bases and the V segment lost 1 base, leaving 7 bases of the junction unmatched. Germline CDR1 and CDR2: SGHTA and FQGNSA. The CDR3 consists of 17 residues. The CDR3 is CASSLVKGTSVQETQYF. The CDR3 nucleotides are TGTGCCAGCAGCTTAGTAAAGGGGACTAGCGTACAAGAGACCCAGTACTTC. The variable domain in full, completed from reference TRBV7-2 and TRBJ2-5, reads GAGVSQSPSNKVTEKGKDVELRCDPISGHTALYWYRQSLGQGLEFLIYFQGNSAPDKSGLPSDRFSAERTGGSVSTLTIQRTQQEDSAVYLCASSLVKGTSVQETQYFGPGTRLLVL.

The chain recombines TRBV30 with TRBJ2-7; D unclear. V lost 0 bases, J lost 11 bases, and 17 bases lay in between. The CDR3 has 13 amino acids. The germline gives CDR1 GTSNPN, CDR2 SVGIG (reference sequence). DNA of the CDR3: TGTGCCTGGAGTGTACAAGGCGGTGTTGTTAAGTACTTC. Amino acids: CAWSVQGGVVKYF.

The chain recombines TRBV9 with TRBJ2-1; 12 bases fit TRBD2. The V segment lost 4 bases and the J segment 6 bases; nucleotides outside the gene matches: 17. The germline CDR1 and CDR2 sequences are SGDLS and YYNGEE. This CDR3 region has 19 residues. The CDR3 nucleotides read TGTGCCAGCAGCCCCCGGGGGCTAGCGGGGGGGCCGAGGTCCAATGAGCAGTTCTTC. This encodes CASSPRGLAGGPRSNEQFF.

The chain joins TRBV9 to TRBJ1-2; 11 bases match TRBD1. Germline-derived CDR1 and CDR2 are SGDLS and YYNGEE. CDR3 size: 17 residues. The J segment lost 3 bases and the V segment lost 4 bases, leaving 11 bases of the junction unmatched. In DNA, the CDR3 is TGTGCCAGCAGCAAAACGGTGGGACAGGGGGGAGACTATGGCTACACCTTC. Translation gives CASSKTVGQGGDYGYTF.

This clone was detected only once. This chain connects TRBV6-6 to TRBJ2-1; a weak D match, TRBD2 (5 bases). Trimming left V 7 bases short and J 1 base short, with 8 bases between. The CDR3 runs to 13 residues. CDR1 is MNHNY and CDR2 is SVGAGI in the germline V gene (reference sequence). This CDR3 is CASMRESYNEQFF. CDR3 bases: TGTGCCAGCATGAGGGAATCCTACAATGAGCAGTTCTTC.

This clone was observed a few times. The J gene is TRBJ2-3, the V gene TRBV13; D is unclear. CDR3 length equals 16 residues. Germline V CDR1 and CDR2: PRHDT, FYEKMQ (reference sequence). V was cut by 2 bases and J by 1 base, with 13 bases left in between. The CDR3 DNA follows: TGTGCCAGCAGCTTACGCTTTCGCGGCCGCACAGATACGCAGTATTTT. As protein: CASSLRFRGRTDTQYF.

The genes are TRBV11-3 and TRBJ1-1, with D tentatively TRBD1 (5 bases). The germline gives CDR1 SGHNT, CDR2 YENEEA. CDR3 size: 14 residues. The V end was cut by 1 base, the J end by 6 bases, with 12 bases between. CDR3 bases: TGTGCCAGCAGCTTAGCGCGACAGTTACCTGAAGCTTTCTTT. Translating gives CASSLARQLPEAFF. Complete variable domain (other parts from reference TRBV11-3 and TRBJ1-1): EAGVVQSPRYKIIEKKQPVAFWCNPISGHNTLYWYLQNLGQGPELLIRYENEEAVDDSQLPKDRFSAERLKGVDSTLKIQPAELGDSAVYLCASSLARQLPEAFFGQGTRLTVV.

V is TRBV9 and J is TRBJ2-1; the match to TRBD2 covers 8 bases. The J segment lost 4 bases and the V segment lost 4 bases, leaving 7 bases of the junction unmatched. The CDR3 consists of 15 residues. Per the germline V gene, CDR1 is SGDLS and CDR2 is YYNGEE. The DNA for the CDR3 is TGTGCCAGCAGCCTTGGACTAGCTGGTTACAATGAGCAGTTCTTC. Its protein is CASSLGLAGYNEQFF.

J is TRBJ1-2 and V is TRBV5-6; D is ambiguous. Germline lookup yields CDR1 SGHDT and CDR2 YYEEEE. V lost 1 base to trimming and J lost 7 bases, with 8 bases between them. The CDR3 runs 12 residues. The CDR3 here is CASSLLQAGYTF. The CDR3 bases are TGTGCCAGCAGCTTGCTGCAGGCTGGCTACACCTTC.